This T cell receptor beta chain came from a study of T cells in Graves' hyperthyroidism and ophthalmopathy. This CDR3 contains 15 residues. Germline V lookup: CDR1 ENHRY, CDR2 SYGVKD. V was trimmed by 10 bases and J by 0 bases, leaving 16 bases between them. The TCR beta CDR3 regions underwent amplification using RNA transcripts as the source. TCR CDR3 regions were first amplified by RT-PCR with HTBI primers. TCRdb ran MiXCR on the multiplex PCR reads and lists one entry per CDR3 protein. The sample lists hundreds of thousands of distinct CDR3 sequences, 38% occurring once. The chain couples TRBV10-3 to TRBJ1-3; TRBD1 is a possible D gene (5 bases). The specimen sequenced was blood. This receptor was taken from a young man with Graves' hyperthyroidism. CDR3 loop: CASSETATSGNTIYF. The CDR3 DNA is TGTGCCAGTTCGGAGACAGCAACCTCTGGAAACACCATATATTTT.